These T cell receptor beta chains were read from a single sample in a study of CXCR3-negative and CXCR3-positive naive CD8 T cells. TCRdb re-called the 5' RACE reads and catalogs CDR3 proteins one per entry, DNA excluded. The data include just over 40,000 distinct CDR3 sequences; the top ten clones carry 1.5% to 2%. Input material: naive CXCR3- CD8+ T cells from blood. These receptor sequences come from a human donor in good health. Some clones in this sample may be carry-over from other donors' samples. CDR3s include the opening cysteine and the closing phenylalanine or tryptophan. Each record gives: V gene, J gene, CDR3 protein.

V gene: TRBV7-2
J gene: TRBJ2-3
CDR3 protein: CASSIITDTHYF

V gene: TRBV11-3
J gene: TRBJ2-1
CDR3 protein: CASSPVGRSGSGGDEQFF

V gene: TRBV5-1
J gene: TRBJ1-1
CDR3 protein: CASSLVTGSTEAFF

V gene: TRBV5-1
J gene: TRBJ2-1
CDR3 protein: CASSFRMGSDEQFF

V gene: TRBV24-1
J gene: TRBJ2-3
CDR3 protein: CATSEVAGAADTQYF

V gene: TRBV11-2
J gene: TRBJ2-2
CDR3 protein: CASSRLGVFTGELFF

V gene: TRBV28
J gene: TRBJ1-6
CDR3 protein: CASSSGAETSPLHF

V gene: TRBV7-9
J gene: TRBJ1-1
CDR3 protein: CATTAEGRTEAFF

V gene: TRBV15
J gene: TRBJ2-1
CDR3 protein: CATSVWTSGEQFF

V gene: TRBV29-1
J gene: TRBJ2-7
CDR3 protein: CSFTVGGEQYF

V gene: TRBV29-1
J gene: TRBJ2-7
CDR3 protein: CSVRDRGYEQYF

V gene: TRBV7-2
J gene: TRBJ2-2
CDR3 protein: CASSSYTGELFF

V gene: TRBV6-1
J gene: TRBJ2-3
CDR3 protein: CASSSLAGGADTQYF

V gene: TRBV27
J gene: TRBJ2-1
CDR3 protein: CASSLFGVTYNEQFF

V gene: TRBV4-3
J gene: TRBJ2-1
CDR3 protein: CASSQDRVPYNEQFF

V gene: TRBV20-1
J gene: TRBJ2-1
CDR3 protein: CSAFDWSSYNEQFF

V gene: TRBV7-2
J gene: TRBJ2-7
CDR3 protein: CATRRGHEQYF

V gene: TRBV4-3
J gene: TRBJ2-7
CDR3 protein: CASSQDRSEQYF

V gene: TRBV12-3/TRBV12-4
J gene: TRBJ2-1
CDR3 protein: CASTAPGGAAHEQFF

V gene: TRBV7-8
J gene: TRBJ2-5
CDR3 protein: CASSLAGGWETQYF

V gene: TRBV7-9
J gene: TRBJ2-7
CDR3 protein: CASSPPTDRTYEQYF

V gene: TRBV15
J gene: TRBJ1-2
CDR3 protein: CATSRANRPANYGYTF

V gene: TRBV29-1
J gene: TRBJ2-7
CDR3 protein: CSVRDRPYEQYF

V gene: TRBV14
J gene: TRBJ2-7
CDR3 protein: CASSHQAPYEQYF

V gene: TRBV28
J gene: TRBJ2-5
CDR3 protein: CASNWGTGQETQYF

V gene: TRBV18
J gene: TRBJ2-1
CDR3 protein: CASSPSGTGGYNEQFF

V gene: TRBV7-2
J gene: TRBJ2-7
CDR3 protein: CASSATGTAYEQYF

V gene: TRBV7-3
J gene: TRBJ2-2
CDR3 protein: CASSLGQGTGELFF

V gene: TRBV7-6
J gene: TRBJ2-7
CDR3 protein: CASSLVDSSYEQYF

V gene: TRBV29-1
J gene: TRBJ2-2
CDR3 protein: CSVERGRESGELFF